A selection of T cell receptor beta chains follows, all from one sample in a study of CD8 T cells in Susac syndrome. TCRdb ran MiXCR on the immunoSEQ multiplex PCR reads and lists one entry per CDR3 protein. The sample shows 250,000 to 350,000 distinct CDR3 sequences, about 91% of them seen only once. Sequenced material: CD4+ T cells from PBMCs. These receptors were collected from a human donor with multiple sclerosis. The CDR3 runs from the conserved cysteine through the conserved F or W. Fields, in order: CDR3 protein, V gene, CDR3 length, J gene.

cdr3_aa: CASSQRDRGRGEQYF
v_call: TRBV3-1
cdr3_length: 15
j_call: TRBJ2-7

cdr3_aa: CASSLSGRADEQYF
v_call: TRBV28
cdr3_length: 14
j_call: TRBJ2-7

cdr3_aa: CASRRGPPSPARWEEGYF
v_call: TRBV11-2
cdr3_length: 18
j_call: TRBJ2-7

cdr3_aa: CASSSGLREDGGYTF
v_call: TRBV5-1
cdr3_length: 15
j_call: TRBJ1-2

cdr3_aa: CSVGPRQYSYEQYF
v_call: TRBV29-1
cdr3_length: 14
j_call: TRBJ2-7

cdr3_aa: CASSGTNRDRVLYQQYF
v_call: TRBV6-1
cdr3_length: 17
j_call: TRBJ2-7

cdr3_aa: CASSLKTSRSGANVLTF
v_call: TRBV27
cdr3_length: 17
j_call: TRBJ2-6

cdr3_aa: CASSQDNGVEKLFF
v_call: TRBV4-3
cdr3_length: 14
j_call: TRBJ1-4

cdr3_aa: CASTPQGAINEQFF
v_call: TRBV6-1
cdr3_length: 14
j_call: TRBJ2-1

cdr3_aa: CASSRSGGESYGYTF
v_call: TRBV6-2/TRBV6-3
cdr3_length: 15
j_call: TRBJ1-2

cdr3_aa: CASSFAEGLNNEQFF
v_call: TRBV5-1
cdr3_length: 15
j_call: TRBJ2-1

cdr3_aa: CASSVVASGYTGELFF
v_call: TRBV9
cdr3_length: 16
j_call: TRBJ2-2

cdr3_aa: CASSFVLAGEPQYF
v_call: TRBV7-9
cdr3_length: 14
j_call: TRBJ2-5

cdr3_aa: CASSATGGRNTEAFF
v_call: TRBV6-5
cdr3_length: 15
j_call: TRBJ1-1

cdr3_aa: CSVGVAGPYEQYF
v_call: TRBV29-1
cdr3_length: 13
j_call: TRBJ2-7

cdr3_aa: CASSPPGGAVGYNEQFF
v_call: TRBV18
cdr3_length: 17
j_call: TRBJ2-1

cdr3_aa: CASSLSSIRSYNSPLHF
v_call: TRBV5-6
cdr3_length: 17
j_call: TRBJ1-6

cdr3_aa: CASSDSINYGYTF
v_call: TRBV2
cdr3_length: 13
j_call: TRBJ1-2

cdr3_aa: CASSQSTSGSSYEQYF
v_call: TRBV3-1
cdr3_length: 16
j_call: TRBJ2-7

cdr3_aa: CASSISAGEVNEQFF
v_call: TRBV19
cdr3_length: 15
j_call: TRBJ2-1

cdr3_aa: CASTAGQSGNTIYF
v_call: TRBV12-3/TRBV12-4
cdr3_length: 14
j_call: TRBJ1-3

cdr3_aa: CASSPPTSGGINEQFF
v_call: TRBV18
cdr3_length: 16
j_call: TRBJ2-1

cdr3_aa: CAWNSGWETQYF
v_call: TRBV30
cdr3_length: 12
j_call: TRBJ2-5

cdr3_aa: CAMTGVRSGNTIYF
v_call: TRBV5-4
cdr3_length: 14
j_call: TRBJ1-3

cdr3_aa: CASSLVGSLNTEAFF
v_call: TRBV5-1
cdr3_length: 15
j_call: TRBJ1-1

cdr3_aa: CASSYENEQFF
v_call: TRBV6-2/TRBV6-3
cdr3_length: 11
j_call: TRBJ2-1

cdr3_aa: CASVTSASYNEQFF
v_call: TRBV6-2/TRBV6-3
cdr3_length: 14
j_call: TRBJ2-1

cdr3_aa: CASSPGLAGIYEQYF
v_call: TRBV19
cdr3_length: 15
j_call: TRBJ2-7

cdr3_aa: CASSLSQGYTF
v_call: TRBV5-6
cdr3_length: 11
j_call: TRBJ1-2

cdr3_aa: CASSIQGVAEAFF
v_call: TRBV19
cdr3_length: 13
j_call: TRBJ1-1

cdr3_aa: CASSGSRAGEKLFF
v_call: TRBV19
cdr3_length: 14
j_call: TRBJ1-4

cdr3_aa: CATSDPGHDTIYF
v_call: TRBV24-1
cdr3_length: 13
j_call: TRBJ1-3

cdr3_aa: CASSLWGAPNQPQHF
v_call: TRBV7-9
cdr3_length: 15
j_call: TRBJ1-5

cdr3_aa: CASSISGTGGFYNSPLHF
v_call: TRBV19
cdr3_length: 18
j_call: TRBJ1-6

cdr3_aa: CASSVPASGNTIYF
v_call: TRBV2
cdr3_length: 14
j_call: TRBJ1-3

cdr3_aa: CASTIRQGYGYTF
v_call: TRBV12-3/TRBV12-4
cdr3_length: 13
j_call: TRBJ1-2

cdr3_aa: CSVESIDTQYF
v_call: TRBV29-1
cdr3_length: 11
j_call: TRBJ2-3

cdr3_aa: CSARGPAAYNSPLHF
v_call: TRBV20-1
cdr3_length: 15
j_call: TRBJ1-6

cdr3_aa: CSAQGNYGYTF
v_call: TRBV29-1
cdr3_length: 11
j_call: TRBJ1-2

cdr3_aa: CANATGPNNSPLHF
v_call: TRBV23-1
cdr3_length: 14
j_call: TRBJ1-6

cdr3_aa: CASSYSRFWEGRQETQYF
v_call: TRBV6-2/TRBV6-3
cdr3_length: 18
j_call: TRBJ2-5

cdr3_aa: CASTSRDPGQSLYGYTF
v_call: TRBV19
cdr3_length: 17
j_call: TRBJ1-2

cdr3_aa: CASSSNSGTEAFF
v_call: TRBV27
cdr3_length: 13
j_call: TRBJ1-1

cdr3_aa: CASSQRAYTNTGELFF
v_call: TRBV4-3
cdr3_length: 16
j_call: TRBJ2-2

cdr3_aa: CSARSAGGIGKTQYF
v_call: TRBV20-1
cdr3_length: 15
j_call: TRBJ2-5

cdr3_aa: CASSESTPEQFF
v_call: TRBV2
cdr3_length: 12
j_call: TRBJ2-1

cdr3_aa: CASSRRQGSDEQYF
v_call: TRBV19
cdr3_length: 14
j_call: TRBJ2-7

cdr3_aa: CASSSDRARQPQHF
v_call: TRBV7-3
cdr3_length: 14
j_call: TRBJ1-5

cdr3_aa: CASSLAFERGRAGELFF
v_call: TRBV5-1
cdr3_length: 17
j_call: TRBJ2-2

cdr3_aa: CASSLAPGTPEAFF
v_call: TRBV5-1
cdr3_length: 14
j_call: TRBJ1-1

cdr3_aa: CASSQRGSGGETQYF
v_call: TRBV4-2
cdr3_length: 15
j_call: TRBJ2-5

cdr3_aa: CASSPATGITEAFF
v_call: TRBV18
cdr3_length: 14
j_call: TRBJ1-1

cdr3_aa: CASSQAGGGTEAFF
v_call: TRBV3-1
cdr3_length: 14
j_call: TRBJ1-1

cdr3_aa: CASREGQAKDIQYF
v_call: TRBV4-2
cdr3_length: 14
j_call: TRBJ2-4

cdr3_aa: CASSRGRRYEQYF
v_call: TRBV5-5
cdr3_length: 13
j_call: TRBJ2-7